This T cell receptor (beta chain) derives from a study of preoperative IRX-2 immunotherapy in early breast cancer. Treatment in this sample: preoperative locoregional IRX-2 cytokine immunotherapy. This phase Ib study tested locoregional IRX-2 cytokine immunotherapy given before surgery. Generated by immunoSEQ multiplex PCR, the TCRdb table keeps only in-frame clones and is missing some. Of fewer than 25,000 clones listed, roughly 89% were seen once; the top ten hold around 28%. The sequence derives from a human donor with breast cancer. Sample: tumor tissue, taken after IRX-2 immunotherapy.

CDR3 sequence: CASSYPRDRGGNTIYF. CDR3 DNA sequence: TGTGCCAGCAGCTACCCCCGGGACAGGGGGGGAAACACCATATATTTT. The J gene is TRBJ1-3, the V gene TRBV5-5; 11 nucleotides agree with TRBD1. V was pared by 3 bases and J by 4 bases, with 6 bases of the junction left unmatched. Germline values: CDR1 SGHKS, CDR2 YYEKEE (reference sequence). The CDR3 length is 16 residues.